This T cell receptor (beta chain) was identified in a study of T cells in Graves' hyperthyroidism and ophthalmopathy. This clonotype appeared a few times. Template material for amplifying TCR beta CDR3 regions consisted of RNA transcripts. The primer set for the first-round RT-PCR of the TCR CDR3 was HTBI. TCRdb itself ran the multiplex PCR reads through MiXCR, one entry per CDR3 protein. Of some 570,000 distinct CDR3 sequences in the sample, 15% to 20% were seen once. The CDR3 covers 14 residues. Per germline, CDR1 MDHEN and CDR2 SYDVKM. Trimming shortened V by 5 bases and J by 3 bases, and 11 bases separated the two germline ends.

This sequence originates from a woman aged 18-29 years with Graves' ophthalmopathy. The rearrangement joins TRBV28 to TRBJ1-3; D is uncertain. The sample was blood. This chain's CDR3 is CASSPLRGGNTIYF. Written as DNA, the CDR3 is TGTGCCAGCAGTCCCTTACGGGGTGGAAACACCATATATTTT.